The entry that follows covers one TCR beta chain sequence. The CDR3 has 15 amino acids. Trimming shortened V by 0 bases and J by 7 bases, and 11 bases separated the two germline ends. Per the germline V gene, CDR1 is SGHRS and CDR2 is YFSETQ. The data derive from a study of blood T cell repertoires in COVID-19. Study overall: Sources were T cells, B-cell-depleted T cells, or PBMCs; the material itself was cDNA or gDNA.

Enrollees, about 18 to 95 years old, lived in approximately 25 US areas. Participants' reported clinical history set cohort assignment. Produced via immunoSEQ multiplex PCR; TCRdb's table is partial and in-frame only. The profile covers roughly 250,000 clones, with about 89% appearing a single time and around 2% taken by the ten largest. Sequencing used PBMCs or T cells enriched from blood (not recorded which). The receptor was isolated from a woman aged 18-29 years who had recovered from COVID-19. This chain connects TRBV5-1 to TRBJ1-6; D gene uncertain. CDR3 in amino acids: CASSLASTGNSPLHF. CDR3 nucleotide sequence: TGCGCCAGCAGCTTGGCCAGTACGGGAAATTCACCCCTCCACTTT. The whole variable domain, filled in from reference TRBV5-1 and TRBJ1-6, reads KAGVTQTPRYLIKTRGQQVTLSCSPISGHRSVSWYQQTPGQGLQFLFEYFSETQRNKGNFPGRFSGRQFSNSRSEMNVSTLELGDSALYLCASSLASTGNSPLHFGNGTRLTVT.